This T cell receptor beta chain comes out of a study of T cell responses to AZD1222 COVID-19 vaccine. The CDR3 loop spans 14 amino acids. Germline CDR1 is MDHEN and CDR2 is SYDVKM. V dropped 7 bases and J dropped 5; count of bases not matched to a gene: 8. The repertoire was sequenced with immunoSEQ multiplex PCR; TCRdb's copy has only in-frame clones and lacks some. Among around 150,000 clones listed, about nine tenths were seen once. Study results and limitations: Repertoire collection took place solely once the T cell response had peaked.

Concerning this clone itself: As yet, its antigen is unknown.

This chain uses TRBV28 with TRBJ1-5; 7 bases align to TRBD1. The clonotype originates from an adult in good health. The sequencing used peripheral blood, collected on day 0 of AZD1222 vaccination. The CDR3 DNA reads TGTGCCAGCAACCAGGGGGACAGAGATCAGCCCCAGCATTTT. Translating gives CASNQGDRDQPQHF.